This T cell receptor beta chain was identified during a study of regulatory T cells in long-lasting Graves disease. Arm-PCR of CDR3 regions and iRepertoire HTBI primers were the basis on which TCR beta libraries were built. TCRdb reprocessed the multiplex PCR reads with MiXCR, giving one entry per CDR3 protein. This table holds around 400,000 distinct CDR3 sequences, more than 20% found once. Time point: persistent/refractory GD, antithyroid drugs over 5 years with positive TRAb. The TCR library used RNA extracted from PBMCs. The germline CDR1 and CDR2 sequences are SGHAT and FQNNGV. Trimming shortened V by 3 bases and J by 0 bases, and 15 bases separated the two germline ends. This CDR3 contains 18 residues.

This clonotype originated in a middle-aged woman with Graves disease. The chain carries TRBV11-2 and TRBJ2-6, with D possibly matching TRBD2 (6 bases). The starting material was peripheral blood mononuclear cells (PBMCs), obtained when the disease was refractory, from a patient treated with antithyroid drugs. CDR3 in amino acids: CASSFAPGLVSGANVLTF. CDR3 DNA: TGTGCCAGCAGCTTCGCCCCGGGACTGGTCTCTGGGGCCAACGTCCTGACTTTC.